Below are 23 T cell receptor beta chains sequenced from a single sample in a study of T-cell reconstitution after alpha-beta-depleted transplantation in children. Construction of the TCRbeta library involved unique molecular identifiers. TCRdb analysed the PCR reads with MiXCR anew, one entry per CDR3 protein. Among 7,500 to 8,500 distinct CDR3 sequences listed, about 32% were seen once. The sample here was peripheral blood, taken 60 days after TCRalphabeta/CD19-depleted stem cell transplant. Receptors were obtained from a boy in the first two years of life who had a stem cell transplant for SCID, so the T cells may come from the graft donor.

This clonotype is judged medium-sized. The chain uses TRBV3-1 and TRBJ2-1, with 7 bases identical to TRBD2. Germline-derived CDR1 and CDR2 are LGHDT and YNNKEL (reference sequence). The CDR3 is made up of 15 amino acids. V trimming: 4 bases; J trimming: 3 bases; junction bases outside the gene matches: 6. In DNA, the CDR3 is TGTGCCAGCAGCCTATGGGGGGGGGTCTACAATGAGCAGTTCTTC. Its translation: CASSLWGGVYNEQFF.

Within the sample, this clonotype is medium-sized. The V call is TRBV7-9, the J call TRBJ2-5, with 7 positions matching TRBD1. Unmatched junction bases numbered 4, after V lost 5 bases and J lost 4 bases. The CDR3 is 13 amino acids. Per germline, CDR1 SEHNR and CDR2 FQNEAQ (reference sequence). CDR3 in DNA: TGTGCCAGCAGCCATACAGGGGTAGAGACCCAGTACTTC. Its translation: CASSHTGVETQYF.

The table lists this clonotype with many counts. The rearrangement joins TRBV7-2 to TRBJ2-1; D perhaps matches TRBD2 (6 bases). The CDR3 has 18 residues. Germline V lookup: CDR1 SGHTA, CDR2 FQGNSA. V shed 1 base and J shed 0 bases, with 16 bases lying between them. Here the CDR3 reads CASSLGAGPGSSYNEQFF. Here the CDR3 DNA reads TGTGCCAGCAGCTTAGGGGCGGGACCTGGGTCCTCCTACAATGAGCAGTTCTTC.

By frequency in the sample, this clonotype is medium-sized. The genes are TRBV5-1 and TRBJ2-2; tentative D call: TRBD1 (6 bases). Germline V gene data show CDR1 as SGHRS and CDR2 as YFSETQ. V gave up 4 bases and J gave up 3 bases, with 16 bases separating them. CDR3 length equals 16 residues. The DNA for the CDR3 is TGCGCCAGCAGCCTACCTCGGACAGTGTACACCGGGGAGCTGTTTTTT. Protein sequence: CASSLPRTVYTGELFF.

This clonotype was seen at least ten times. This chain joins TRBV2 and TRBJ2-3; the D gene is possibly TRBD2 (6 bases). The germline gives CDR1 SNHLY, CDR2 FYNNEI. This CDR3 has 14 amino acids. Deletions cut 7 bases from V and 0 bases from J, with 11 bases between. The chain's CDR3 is CASNPGASTDTQYF. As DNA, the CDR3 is TGTGCCAGCAACCCGGGAGCTAGCACAGATACGCAGTATTTT.

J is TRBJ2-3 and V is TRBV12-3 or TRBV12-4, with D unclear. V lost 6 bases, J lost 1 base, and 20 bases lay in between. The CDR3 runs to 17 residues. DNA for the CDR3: TGTGCCAGCAGGAGCCGTTTTGCAAATGAAGGCACAGATACGCAGTATTTT. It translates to CASRSRFANEGTDTQYF.

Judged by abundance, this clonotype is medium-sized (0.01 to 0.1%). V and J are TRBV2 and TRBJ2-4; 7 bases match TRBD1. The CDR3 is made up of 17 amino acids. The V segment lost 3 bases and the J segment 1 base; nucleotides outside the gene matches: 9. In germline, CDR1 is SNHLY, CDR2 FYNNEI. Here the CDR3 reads CASSDGPKQGAKNIQYF. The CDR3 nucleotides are TGTGCCAGCAGTGATGGGCCCAAACAGGGGGCCAAAAACATTCAGTACTTC.

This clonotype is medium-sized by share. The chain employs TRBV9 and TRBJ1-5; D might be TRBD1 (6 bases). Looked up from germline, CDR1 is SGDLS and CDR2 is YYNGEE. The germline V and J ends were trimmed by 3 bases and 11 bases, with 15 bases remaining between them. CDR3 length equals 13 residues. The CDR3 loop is CASSAKGGGAQHF. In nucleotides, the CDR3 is TGTGCCAGCAGCGCCAAGGGGGGGGGAGCCCAGCATTTT.

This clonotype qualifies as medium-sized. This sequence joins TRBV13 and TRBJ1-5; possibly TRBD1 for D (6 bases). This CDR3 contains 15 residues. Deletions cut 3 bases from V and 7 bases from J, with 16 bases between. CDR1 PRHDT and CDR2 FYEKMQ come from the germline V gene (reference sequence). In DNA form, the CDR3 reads TGTGCCAGCAGCTTGGGGGGCAGGGTCGGGCAGCCCCAGCATTTT. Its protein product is CASSLGGRVGQPQHF. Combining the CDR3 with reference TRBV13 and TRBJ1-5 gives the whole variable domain AAGVIQSPRHLIKEKRETATLKCYPIPRHDTVYWYQQGPGQDPQFLISFYEKMQSDKGSIPDRFSAQQFSDYHSELNMSSLELGDSALYFCASSLGGRVGQPQHFGDGTRLSIL.

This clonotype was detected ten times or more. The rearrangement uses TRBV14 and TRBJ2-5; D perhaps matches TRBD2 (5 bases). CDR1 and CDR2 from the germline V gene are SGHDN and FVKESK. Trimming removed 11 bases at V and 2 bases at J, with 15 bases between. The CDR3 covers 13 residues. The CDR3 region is CAPYNPGQETQYF. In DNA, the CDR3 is TGTGCCCCTTACAATCCGGGGCAAGAGACCCAGTACTTC. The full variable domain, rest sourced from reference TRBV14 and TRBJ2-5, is EAGVTQFPSHSVIEKGQTVTLRCDPISGHDNLYWYRRVMGKEIKFLLHFVKESKQDESGMPNNRFLAERTGGTYSTLKVQPAELEDSGVYFCAPYNPGQETQYFGPGTRLLVL.

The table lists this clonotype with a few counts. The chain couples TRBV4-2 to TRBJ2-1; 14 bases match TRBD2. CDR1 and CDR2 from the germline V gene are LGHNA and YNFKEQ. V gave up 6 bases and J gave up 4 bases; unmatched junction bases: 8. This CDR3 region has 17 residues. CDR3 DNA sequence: TGTGCCAGCAGTGTCGGGACTAGCGGGAGTTCGTACAATGAGCAGTTCTTC. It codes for CASSVGTSGSSYNEQFF.

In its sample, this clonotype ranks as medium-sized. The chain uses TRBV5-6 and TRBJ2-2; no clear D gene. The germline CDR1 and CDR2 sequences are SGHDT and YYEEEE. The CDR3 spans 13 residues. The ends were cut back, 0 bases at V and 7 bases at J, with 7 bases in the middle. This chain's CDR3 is CASSLVRGGELFF. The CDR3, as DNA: TGTGCCAGCAGCTTGGTGAGAGGCGGGGAGCTGTTTTTT.

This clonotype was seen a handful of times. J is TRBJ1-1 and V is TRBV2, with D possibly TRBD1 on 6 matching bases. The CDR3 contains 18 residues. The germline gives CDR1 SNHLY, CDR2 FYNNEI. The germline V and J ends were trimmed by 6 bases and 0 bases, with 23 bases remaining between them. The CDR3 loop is CASRRGGRQSLMNTEAFF. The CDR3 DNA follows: TGTGCCAGCAGGCGGGGGGGGCGGCAAAGCCTAATGAACACTGAAGCTTTCTTT.

As DNA, the CDR3 is TGCGCCAGCAGCAGGGGACAGTTGAACACTGAAGCTTTCTTT. It translates to CASSRGQLNTEAFF. The chain is built from TRBV5-1 and TRBJ1-1, with 7 bases lining up with TRBD1. The CDR3 covers 14 residues. Germline V gene sequence: CDR1 SGHRS, CDR2 YFSETQ. Unmatched junction bases numbered 3, after V lost 4 bases and J lost 0 bases.

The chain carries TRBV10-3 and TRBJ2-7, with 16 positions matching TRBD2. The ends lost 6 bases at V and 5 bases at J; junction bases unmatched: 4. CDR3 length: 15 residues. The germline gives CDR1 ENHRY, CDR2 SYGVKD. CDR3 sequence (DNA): TGTGCCATCAGGGGACTAGCGGGAGGGCCTGACGAGCAGTACTTC. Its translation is CAIRGLAGGPDEQYF.

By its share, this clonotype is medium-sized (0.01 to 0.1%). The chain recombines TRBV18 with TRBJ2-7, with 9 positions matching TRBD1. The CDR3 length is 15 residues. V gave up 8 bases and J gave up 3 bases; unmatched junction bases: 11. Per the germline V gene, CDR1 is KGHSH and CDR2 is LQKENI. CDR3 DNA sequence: TGTGCCAGCCGGACCAGACAGGGGGTCTACTACGAGCAGTACTTC. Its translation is CASRTRQGVYYEQYF.

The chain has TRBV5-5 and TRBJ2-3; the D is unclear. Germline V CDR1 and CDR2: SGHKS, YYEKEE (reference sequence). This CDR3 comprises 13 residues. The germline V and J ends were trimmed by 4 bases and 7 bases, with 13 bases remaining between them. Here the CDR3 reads CASSPGPSNTQYF. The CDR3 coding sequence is TGTGCCAGCAGCCCTGGACCCTCCAATACGCAGTATTTT.

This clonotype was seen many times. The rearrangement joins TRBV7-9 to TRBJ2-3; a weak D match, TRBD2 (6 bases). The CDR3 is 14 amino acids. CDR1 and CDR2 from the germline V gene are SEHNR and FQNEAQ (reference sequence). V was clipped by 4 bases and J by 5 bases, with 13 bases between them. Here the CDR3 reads CASSSRRGGDTQYF. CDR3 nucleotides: TGTGCCAGCAGCTCCAGGAGGGGTGGAGATACGCAGTATTTT.

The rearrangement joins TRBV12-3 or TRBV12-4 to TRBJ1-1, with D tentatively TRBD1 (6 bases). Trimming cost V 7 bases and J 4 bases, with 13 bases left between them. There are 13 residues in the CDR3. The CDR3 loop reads CASNPGRGTEAFF. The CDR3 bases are TGTGCCAGCAACCCCGGCAGGGGCACTGAAGCTTTCTTT.

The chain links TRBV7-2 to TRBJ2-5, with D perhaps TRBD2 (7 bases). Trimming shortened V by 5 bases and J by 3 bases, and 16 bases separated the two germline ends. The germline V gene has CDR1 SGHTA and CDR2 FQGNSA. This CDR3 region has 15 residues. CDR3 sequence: CASSLGGAGEETQYF. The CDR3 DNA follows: TGTGCCAGCAGCCTAGGGGGGGCAGGGGAAGAGACCCAGTACTTC. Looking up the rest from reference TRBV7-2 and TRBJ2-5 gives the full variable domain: GAGVSQSPSNKVTEKGKDVELRCDPISGHTALYWYRQSLGQGLEFLIYFQGNSAPDKSGLPSDRFSAERTGGSVSTLTIQRTQQEDSAVYLCASSLGGAGEETQYFGPGTRLLVL.

CDR3 in amino acids: CAISDLAGGPDEQFF. Here the CDR3 DNA reads TGTGCCATCAGTGACCTAGCGGGAGGGCCGGATGAGCAGTTCTTC. The V call is TRBV10-3, the J call TRBJ2-1, with 12 nucleotides matching TRBD2. The V segment lost 3 bases and the J segment 8 bases; nucleotides outside the gene matches: 5. Germline assignment: CDR1 ENHRY and CDR2 SYGVKD. The length of the CDR3 is 15 residues.

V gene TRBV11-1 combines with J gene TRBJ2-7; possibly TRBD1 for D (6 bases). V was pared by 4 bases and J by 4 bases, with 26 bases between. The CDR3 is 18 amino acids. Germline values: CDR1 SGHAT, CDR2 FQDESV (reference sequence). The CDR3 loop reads CASSSQLRGTSKRYEQYF. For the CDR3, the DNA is TGTGCCAGCAGCTCACAATTGAGGGGGACCTCGAAGCGGTACGAGCAGTACTTC.

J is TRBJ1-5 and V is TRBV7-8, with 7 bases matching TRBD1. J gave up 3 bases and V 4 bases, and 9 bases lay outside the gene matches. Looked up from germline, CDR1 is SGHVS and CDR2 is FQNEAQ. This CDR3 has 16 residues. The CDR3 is CASSSWGQLYNQPQHF. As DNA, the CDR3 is TGTGCCAGCAGCTCGTGGGGACAGCTATACAATCAGCCCCAGCATTTT.